Here is one TCR beta chain with its context. Clones were sequenced by immunoSEQ multiplex PCR, and TCRdb holds only the in-frame ones, with some missing. The sample comprises over 300,000 clones, around 86% of which are singletons, and 10% rests with the top ten. Residents of approximately 25 US areas, aged roughly 18 to 89 years, made up the participants. This entry is derived from a study of blood T cell repertoires in COVID-19. As for the study in general: The United States, Italy and Spain were the sources of the acute and convalescent COVID-19 samples. The analysed material was cDNA or gDNA that came from T cells, B-cell-depleted T cells, or PBMCs.

The CDR3 runs 15 residues. V lost 1 base to trimming and J lost 8 bases, with 14 bases between them. Looked up from germline, CDR1 is SEHNR and CDR2 is FQNEAQ (reference sequence). This clonotype was sampled from a woman younger than 30 who had recovered from COVID-19. The chain couples TRBV7-9 to TRBJ1-4; D gene uncertain. The sequenced material came from PBMCs or T cells enriched from blood (not recorded which). CDR3 in DNA: TGTGCCAGCAGCTTAGGGGTCCGGGATCGGGAAAAACTGTTTTTT. Translation: CASSLGVRDREKLFF.